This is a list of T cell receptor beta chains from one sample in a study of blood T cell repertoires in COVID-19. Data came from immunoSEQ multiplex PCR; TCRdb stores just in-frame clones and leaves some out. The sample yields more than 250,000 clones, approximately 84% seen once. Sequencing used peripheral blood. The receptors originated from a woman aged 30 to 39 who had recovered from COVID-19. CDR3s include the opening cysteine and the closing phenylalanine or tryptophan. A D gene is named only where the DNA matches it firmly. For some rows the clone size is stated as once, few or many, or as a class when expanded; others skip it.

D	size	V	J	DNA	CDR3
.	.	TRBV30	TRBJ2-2	TGTGCCTGGAGGCTCGCAGGGACCGGGGAGCTGTTTTTT	CAWRLAGTGELFF
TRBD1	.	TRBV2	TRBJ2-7	TGTGCCAGCAGCGAAACCCCGGACAGGCCCTACGAGCAGTACTTC	CASSETPDRPYEQYF
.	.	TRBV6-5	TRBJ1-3	TGTGCCAGCAGCCCACAGGCGGGGAAGGGAAACACCATATATTTT	CASSPQAGKGNTIYF
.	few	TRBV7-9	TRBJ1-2	TGTGCCAGCAGCCCCGGGGGAGGGTATGGCTACACCTTC	CASSPGGGYGYTF
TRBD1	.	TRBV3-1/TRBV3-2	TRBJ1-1	TGTGCCAGCAGCCCTCCCGGGACAGGGGGAGGAACTGAAGCTTTCTTT	CASSPPGTGGGTEAFF
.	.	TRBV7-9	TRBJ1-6	TGTGCCAGCACGCCCGGGTATAGTAATTCACCCCTCCACTTT	CASTPGYSNSPLHF
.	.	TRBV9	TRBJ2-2	TGTGCCAGCAGCAAGCGACAGGTTAACACCGGGGAGCTGTTTTTT	CASSKRQVNTGELFF
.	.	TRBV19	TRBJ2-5	TGTGCCAGTAGTATAGATCGTCAAGAGACCCAGTACTTC	CASSIDRQETQYF
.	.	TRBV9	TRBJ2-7	TGTGCCAGCAGCGATACAATCAACGAGCAGTACTTC	CASSDTINEQYF
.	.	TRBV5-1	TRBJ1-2	TGCGCCAGCAGCTTCGGGACTAACTATGGCTACACCTTC	CASSFGTNYGYTF
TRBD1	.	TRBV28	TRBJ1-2	TGTGCCAGCAGTTTCGACACAGGGGGCCTCTATGGCTACACCTTC	CASSFDTGGLYGYTF
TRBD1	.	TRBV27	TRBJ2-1	TGTGCCAGCAGGCTACAGGGGGGCTACAATGAGCAGTTCTTC	CASRLQGGYNEQFF
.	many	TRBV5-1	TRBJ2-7	TGCGCCAGCAGCCCCGATTCCGGCTCCTACGAGCAGTACTTC	CASSPDSGSYEQYF
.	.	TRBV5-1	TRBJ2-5	TGCGCCAGCAGCTTGACCGGAGAGACCCAGTACTTC	CASSLTGETQYF
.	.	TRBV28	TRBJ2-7	TGTGCCATTCAGGGGTCGGCCTACGAGCAGTACTTC	CAIQGSAYEQYF
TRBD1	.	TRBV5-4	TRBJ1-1	TGTGCCAGCAGCTTGACAGGGGGATGGAACACTGAAGCTTTCTTT	CASSLTGGWNTEAFF
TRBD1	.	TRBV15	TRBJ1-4	TGTGCCACCAGCAGAGACCGACAGGGCTGGTATGAAAAACTGTTTTTT	CATSRDRQGWYEKLFF
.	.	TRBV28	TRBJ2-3	TGTGCCAGCAGTAGTGGGCGACCGGGAGGCACAGATACGCAGTATTTT	CASSSGRPGGTDTQYF
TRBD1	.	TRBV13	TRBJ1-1	TGTGCCAGCAGCTCGGGACAGGGGTTAGCTTTCTTT	CASSSGQGLAFF
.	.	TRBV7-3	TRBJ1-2	TGTGCCAGCAGCCCTGGGCCAGAGAACTATGGCTACACCTTC	CASSPGPENYGYTF
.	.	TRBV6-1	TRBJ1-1	TGTGCCAGCAGTGAAACTGTGGACACTGAAGCTTTCTTT	CASSETVDTEAFF
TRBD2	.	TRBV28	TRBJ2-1	TGTGCCAGCAGTTTACCCGGACTAGCGACCTACAATGAGCAGTTCTTC	CASSLPGLATYNEQFF
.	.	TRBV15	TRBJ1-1	TGTGCCACCAGCAGAGATCCCACAACTGAAGCTTTCTTT	CATSRDPTTEAFF
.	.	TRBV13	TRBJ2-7	TGTGCCAGCAGCTCGGGAGCCAACTCCTACGAGCAGTACTTC	CASSSGANSYEQYF
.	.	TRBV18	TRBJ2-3	TGTGCCAGCTCACCGGGGGCCGGCACAGATACGCAGTATTTT	CASSPGAGTDTQYF
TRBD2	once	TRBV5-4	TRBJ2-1	TGTGCCAGCAGCTGGACTAGCGGGAGCTCCTACAATGAGCAGTTCTTC	CASSWTSGSSYNEQFF
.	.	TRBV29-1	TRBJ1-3	TGCAGCGTTCAGCGGGGGTTGGGCGGAAACACCATATATTTT	CSVQRGLGGNTIYF
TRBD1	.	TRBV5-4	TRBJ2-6	TGTGCCAGCAGCTTTGGACAGGGCCACTCTGGGGCCAACGTCCTGACTTTC	CASSFGQGHSGANVLTF
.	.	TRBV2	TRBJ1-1	TGTGCCAGCGCCCTCGGGAACACTGAAGCTTTCTTT	CASALGNTEAFF
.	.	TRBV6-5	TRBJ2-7	TGTGCCAGCAGTTACTCGTGGCAGGGCTACGAGCAGTACTTC	CASSYSWQGYEQYF
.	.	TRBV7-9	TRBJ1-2	TGTGCCAGCAGCGCGGGGCAGTCCCATGGCTACACCTTC	CASSAGQSHGYTF
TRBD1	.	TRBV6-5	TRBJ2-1	TGTGCCAGCAGTTCGGGACAGGACCACAATGAGCAGTTCTTC	CASSSGQDHNEQFF